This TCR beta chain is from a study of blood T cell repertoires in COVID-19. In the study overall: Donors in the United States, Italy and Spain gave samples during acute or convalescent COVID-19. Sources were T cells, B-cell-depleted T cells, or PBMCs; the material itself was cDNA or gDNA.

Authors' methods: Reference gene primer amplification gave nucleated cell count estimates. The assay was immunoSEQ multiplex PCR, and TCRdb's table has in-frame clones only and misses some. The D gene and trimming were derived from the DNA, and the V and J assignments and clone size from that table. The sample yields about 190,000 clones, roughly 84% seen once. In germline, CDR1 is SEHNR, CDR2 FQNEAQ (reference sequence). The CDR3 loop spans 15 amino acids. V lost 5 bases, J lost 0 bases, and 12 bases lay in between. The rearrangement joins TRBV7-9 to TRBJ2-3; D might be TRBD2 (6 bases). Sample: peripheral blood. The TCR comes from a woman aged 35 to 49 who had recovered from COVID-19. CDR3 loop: CASSVTGLSTDTQYF. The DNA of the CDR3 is TGTGCCAGCAGCGTAACGGGACTGAGCACAGATACGCAGTATTTT.